This entry lists 24 T cell receptor beta chains sequenced from one sample in a study of blood T cells in healthy people across ages. Together with a sample-barcoded 5' primer, a J-beta primer mix was included in a second PCR lasting roughly 6 to 12 cycles. MiXCR was run by TCRdb on the 5' RACE reads, yielding one entry per CDR3 protein. The table includes fewer than 650,000 distinct CDR3 sequences, about 29% detected once. The same specimen was also included in a second study, on T cells of mothers and their children.

Sequenced material: blood. The receptor source for this set is a boy aged 2 to 10 in good health.

The V and J genes are TRBV12-3 or TRBV12-4 and TRBJ2-5; 11 bases are a match to TRBD2. This CDR3 is built from 17 residues. J lost 1 base, V lost 2 bases, and 6 bases had no gene match. Here the CDR3 reads CASSLRASGRLQETQYF. CDR3 in DNA: TGTGCCAGCAGTTTAAGGGCTAGCGGGAGGCTCCAAGAGACCCAGTACTTC.

The gene calls are TRBV4-2 and TRBJ2-3; 9 bases align to TRBD2. The V segment lost 5 bases and the J segment 4 bases; nucleotides outside the gene matches: 7. The CDR3 covers 15 residues. Per germline, CDR1 LGHNA and CDR2 YNFKEQ. The CDR3 coding sequence is TGTGCCAGCAGCAAGAAAGCGGGGGGAGCAGATACGCAGTATTTT. It encodes CASSKKAGGADTQYF.

This clonotype was seen a few times. V usage is TRBV12-3 or TRBV12-4 and J usage is TRBJ1-1; possibly TRBD1 for D (5 bases). This CDR3 is 14 amino acids long. Between the trimmed V and J ends, which lost 6 bases and 1 base, there was a span of 12 bases. CDR3 nucleotide sequence: TGTGCCAGCAGCCACCCCGACAGGAACACTGAAGCTTTCTTT. It yields the protein CASSHPDRNTEAFF.

This clonotype was seen a few times. The V call is TRBV13, the J call TRBJ1-3; D is unresolved. CDR1 and CDR2 (germline): PRHDT, FYEKMQ (reference sequence). Deletions cut 0 bases from V and 4 bases from J, with 4 bases between. This CDR3 region has 13 residues. For the CDR3, the DNA is TGTGCCAGCAGCTTAGGCAGGGGAAACACCATATATTTT. Its translation: CASSLGRGNTIYF.

The sample holds a few counts of this clonotype. The V and J genes are TRBV4-3 and TRBJ2-1; unclear D gene. The CDR3 contains 17 residues. Germline loops: CDR1 LGHNA, CDR2 YSLEER. Trimming left V 0 bases short and J 0 bases short, with 12 bases between. DNA of the CDR3: TGCGCCAGCAGCCAAGAACTAACAGCTGGCTCCTACAATGAGCAGTTCTTC. It encodes CASSQELTAGSYNEQFF.

This clonotype appeared a few times. The chain joins TRBV11-2 to TRBJ2-5; D may be TRBD1 (6 bases). Per the germline V gene, CDR1 is SGHAT and CDR2 is FQNNGV. The CDR3 is made up of 15 amino acids. V lost 1 base and J lost 5, with 14 bases in between. CDR3 nucleotides: TGTGCCAGCAGCTTAGTTAGAGGGGGAGCGGAGACCCAGTACTTC. This gives the protein CASSLVRGGAETQYF. Looking up the rest from reference TRBV11-2 and TRBJ2-5 gives the full variable domain: EAGVAQSPRYKIIEKRQSVAFWCNPISGHATLYWYQQILGQGPKLLIQFQNNGVVDDSQLPKDRFSAERLKGVDSTLKIQPAKLEDSAVYLCASSLVRGGAETQYFGPGTRLLVL.

This clonotype has more than one count but fewer than ten. The J gene is TRBJ2-5, the V gene TRBV9, with D maybe TRBD2 (6 bases). The CDR3 runs to 14 residues. V lost 0 bases and J 7 bases, leaving 13 bases between the germline ends. Germline CDR1 is SGDLS and CDR2 is YYNGEE. CDR3 nucleotides: TGTGCCAGCAGCGTAGATGGCGGGGAAGGGACCCAGTACTTC. Its protein product is CASSVDGGEGTQYF. Complete variable domain (other parts from reference TRBV9 and TRBJ2-5): DSGVTQTPKHLITATGQRVTLRCSPRSGDLSVYWYQQSLDQGLQFLIQYYNGEERAKGNILERFSAQQFPDLHSELNLSSLELGDSALYFCASSVDGGEGTQYFGPGTRLLVL.

The chain combines TRBV5-1 with TRBJ2-7, with D tentatively TRBD1 (5 bases). The CDR3 has 15 residues. The germline gives CDR1 SGHRS, CDR2 YFSETQ. V was shortened by 0 bases and J by 4 bases, with 14 bases between the two germline ends. For the CDR3, the DNA is TGCGCCAGCAGCTTGGTTACAGGAAAAGGGTACGAGCAGTACTTC. This sequence encodes CASSLVTGKGYEQYF. Based on the CDR3 plus reference TRBV5-1 and TRBJ2-7, the full variable domain is KAGVTQTPRYLIKTRGQQVTLSCSPISGHRSVSWYQQTPGQGLQFLFEYFSETQRNKGNFPGRFSGRQFSNSRSEMNVSTLELGDSALYLCASSLVTGKGYEQYFGPGTRLTVT.

The chain carries TRBV6-2 or TRBV6-3 and TRBJ2-4; the D is unclear. The CDR3 covers 15 residues. Germline-derived CDR1 and CDR2 are MNHEY and SVGEGT. V gave up 2 bases and J gave up 0 bases, with 8 bases separating them. As DNA, the CDR3 is TGTGCCAGCAGTTACAGGCAGCCAGCCAAAAACATTCAGTACTTC. Amino acids: CASSYRQPAKNIQYF.

This clonotype turned up a few times. At one end the junction does not follow the germline gene, possibly because of a read error. V gene TRBV10-3 combines with J gene TRBJ1-6; D not certain. The CDR3 contains 11 residues. Germline values: CDR1 ENHRY, CDR2 SYGVKD. The CDR3 DNA is TGTGCCATCAGTGAAGGGTCACCCCCCCACTTT. It translates to CAISEGSPPHF.

This clonotype was seen a few times. The chain uses TRBV11-1 and TRBJ2-2; 12 nucleotides match TRBD2. The trim removed 5 bases at V and 1 base at J, leaving 14 bases unmatched. Germline V gives CDR1 SGHAT, CDR2 FQDESV (reference sequence). CDR3 length equals 20 residues. CDR3 amino acids: CASSAPTHKTSGRNTGELFF. The CDR3 nucleotides are TGTGCCAGCAGCGCACCTACACATAAGACTAGCGGGAGGAACACCGGGGAGCTGTTTTTT.

CDR3 in amino acids: CASSFGVPGLAGDLTDTQYF. As DNA, the CDR3 is TGTGCCAGCAGCTTCGGGGTCCCGGGACTAGCGGGGGACCTCACAGATACGCAGTATTTT. V and J are TRBV11-2 and TRBJ2-3; 14 bases are shared with TRBD2. Unmatched junction bases numbered 13, after V lost 3 bases and J lost 2 bases. The CDR3 consists of 20 residues. From germline, CDR1 is SGHAT and CDR2 FQNNGV.

This clonotype was counted only a few times. J is TRBJ1-1 and V is TRBV4-1, with D unclear. The germline CDR1 and CDR2 sequences are MGHRA and YSYEKL. Trimming removed 10 bases from V and 6 bases from J, with 18 bases in between. This CDR3 is 13 amino acids long. CDR3 protein: CATRAGPKAEAFF. DNA of the CDR3: TGCGCCACGCGAGCGGGCCCGAAGGCTGAAGCTTTCTTT.

This chain uses TRBV7-7 with TRBJ2-2, with 11 positions matching TRBD2. V gave up 5 bases and J gave up 7 bases; unmatched junction bases: 6. The V gene's germline CDR1 is SSHAT and CDR2 FNYEAQ (reference sequence). The CDR3 spans 15 residues. The CDR3 bases are TGTGCCAGCAGCCTGACTAGCGGGATTCACGGGGAGCTGTTTTTT. Amino acid sequence: CASSLTSGIHGELFF.

The rearrangement uses TRBV7-2 and TRBJ1-6, with 7 bases that match TRBD1. Trimming took 5 bases from V and 6 from J; bases not matched to a gene: 10. The CDR3 sequence is 16 residues long. Germline CDR1 reads SGHTA; CDR2 reads FQGNSA. The CDR3 bases are TGTGCCAGCAGCCTGACAGGGCCGGTCCCTAATTCACCCCTCCACTTT. This gives the protein CASSLTGPVPNSPLHF.

This chain uses TRBV19 with TRBJ1-4; possibly TRBD1 for D (6 bases). Trimming shortened V by 4 bases and J by 8 bases, and 14 bases separated the two germline ends. Per germline, CDR1 LNHDA and CDR2 SQIVND (reference sequence). The CDR3 covers 14 residues. The CDR3 sequence: CASSKGQRTEKLFF. Here the CDR3 DNA reads TGTGCCAGTAGTAAAGGACAGAGGACGGAAAAACTGTTTTTT.

V is TRBV27 and J is TRBJ2-6; no clear D gene. V was cut by 4 bases and J by 4 bases, with 8 bases left in between. The CDR3 consists of 14 residues. Germline V gene lookup returns CDR1 MNHEY and CDR2 SMNVEV (reference sequence). CDR3 in DNA: TGTGCCAGCAGTTCCTTCGGGGGGGCCAACGTCCTGACTTTC. It is translated as CASSSFGGANVLTF.

This chain joins TRBV6-5 and TRBJ2-5; D not resolved. Germline V CDR1 and CDR2: MNHEY, SVGAGI. Trimming removed 6 bases from V and 2 bases from J, with 16 bases in between. CDR3 size: 15 residues. Here the CDR3 DNA reads TGTGCCAGCAGCCCCTTTCCGGGCTGGCAAGAGACCCAGTACTTC. Translating gives CASSPFPGWQETQYF.

This clonotype has only a few counts. This chain uses TRBV4-1 with TRBJ2-7, with TRBD1 identical over 11 bases. The CDR3 consists of 15 residues. After removal of 3 bases from V and 7 bases from J, the junction contained 8 bases not matched to a gene. Per germline, CDR1 MGHRA and CDR2 YSYEKL. CDR3 protein: CASSQHGQGAGEQYF. The CDR3 DNA is TGCGCCAGCAGCCAGCATGGACAGGGGGCTGGTGAGCAGTACTTC.

This rearrangement joins TRBV20-1 to TRBJ2-5; 10 nucleotides match TRBD1. The end of the DNA is better explained by TRBJ2-7, so the J call may be wrong. Germline values: CDR1 DFQATT, CDR2 SNEGSKA (reference sequence). The CDR3 length is 15 residues. In DNA form, the CDR3 reads TGCAGTGCTAGAGGTGGGACAGGGGTTGTGCACGAGCAGTACTTC. Its protein is CSARGGTGVVHEQYF.

This clonotype appeared a few times. Here the CDR3 DNA reads TGTGCCAGCAGTTCCGGGACAGGGGCGGATGAAAAACTGTTTTTT. The encoded protein is CASSSGTGADEKLFF. The rearrangement uses TRBV12-3 or TRBV12-4 and TRBJ1-4, with 10 bases aligning to TRBD1. Trimming took 4 bases from V and 6 from J; bases not matched to a gene: 5. The CDR3 is 15 amino acids.

In this sample, this clonotype turned up a few times. V and J are TRBV7-9 and TRBJ2-5, with D perhaps assigned TRBD1 or TRBD2 (6 bases each). Germline CDR1 and CDR2: SEHNR and FQNEAQ (reference sequence). The CDR3 length is 15 residues. V was shortened by 1 base and J by 4 bases, with 13 bases between the two germline ends. As DNA, the CDR3 is TGTGCCAGCAGCTTAGTACGGGGGCGTTTAGAGACCCAGTACTTC. It yields the protein CASSLVRGRLETQYF.

This chain joins TRBV7-9 and TRBJ1-1; D unclear. With 5 bases removed from V and 1 base from J, the gap between germline ends came to 11 bases. CDR3 length: 14 residues. CDR1 and CDR2 from the germline V gene are SEHNR and FQNEAQ (reference sequence). CDR3 amino acids: CASSHMDPNTEAFF. In nucleotides, the CDR3 is TGTGCCAGCAGCCACATGGACCCGAACACTGAAGCTTTCTTT. The full variable domain, completed using reference TRBV7-9 and TRBJ1-1, is DTGVSQNPRHKITKRGQNVTFRCDPISEHNRLYWYRQTLGQGPEFLTYFQNEAQLEKSRLLSDRFSAERPKGSFSTLEIQRTEQGDSAMYLCASSHMDPNTEAFFGQGTRLTVV.

The chain is built from TRBV6-2 or TRBV6-3 and TRBJ2-3, with TRBD2 matching over 14 bases. The CDR3 consists of 18 residues. V dropped 5 bases and J dropped 0; count of bases not matched to a gene: 7. From germline, CDR1 is MNHEY and CDR2 SVGEGT. The CDR3 sequence is CASSRLAGGQRSTDTQYF. DNA of the CDR3: TGTGCCAGCAGTCGACTAGCGGGAGGGCAAAGAAGCACAGATACGCAGTATTTT.